This T cell receptor (beta chain) was sequenced in a study of T cell responses to AZD1222 COVID-19 vaccine. General study results and limits: Vaccination with two AZD1222 doses was followed by a rise in Spike-specific TCR breadth and depth.

CDR1 SGHRS and CDR2 YFSETQ come from the germline V gene. Trimming took 2 bases from V and 0 from J, leaving 10 bases between them. The CDR3 runs 15 residues. As for this clone: Its antigen is unidentified.

The protocol was immunoSEQ multiplex PCR, while the TCRdb copy is restricted to in-frame clones and leaves out a portion. Of some 120,000 clones listed, 80% to 90% were seen once; the top ten hold around 1.6%. The chain links TRBV5-1 to TRBJ2-3, with a possible D match to TRBD1 (5 bases). The sequence came from an adult in good health. The specimen comprised peripheral blood, sampled on day 0 of AZD1222 vaccination. CDR3 DNA: TGCGCCAGCAGCTTCCAGGGTTTAAGCACAGATACGCAGTATTTT. As protein: CASSFQGLSTDTQYF.